This T cell receptor beta chain was captured in a study of CD8 T cells in ankylosing spondylitis. TCRdb re-derived calls from the 5' RACE reads in MiXCR, one entry per CDR3 protein. The sample contains about 200,000 distinct CDR3 sequences, roughly 12% of which appear only once. Trimming removed 4 bases from V and 1 base from J; junction bases left unmatched: 5. The CDR3 contains 16 residues. Germline-derived CDR1 and CDR2 are SEHNR and FQNEAQ (reference sequence). The source material was blood, either unsorted or a sorted T cell fraction (not recorded which). This chain joins TRBV7-9 and TRBJ2-3; 10 positions agree with TRBD2. The TCR was taken from a male donor with ankylosing spondylitis or in good health (not recorded which). The CDR3 DNA follows: TGTGCCAGCAGCTCCTATAGCGGGGGGCGCACAGATACGCAGTATTTT. Translating gives CASSSYSGGRTDTQYF.